These 8 T cell receptor beta chains originate from one sample sequenced in a study of blood T cell repertoires in COVID-19. TCRdb's copy holds only in-frame clones and misses some; the assay was immunoSEQ multiplex PCR. The sample has about 200,000 clones; roughly 80% are singletons. Sequenced input: peripheral blood. These receptors came from a human donor in a cohort sampled during active COVID-19.

This chain uses TRBV19 with TRBJ2-7; 9 bases match TRBD1. The CDR3 is 13 residues long. Germline values: CDR1 LNHDA, CDR2 SQIVND (reference sequence). The ends lost 11 bases at V and 7 bases at J; junction bases unmatched: 12. CDR3 sequence (DNA): TGTGCCGGCACCGGGACAGGGAGTAGAGAGCAGTACTTC. Its protein is CAGTGTGSREQYF. The full variable domain, rest sourced from reference TRBV19 and TRBJ2-7, is DGGITQSPKYLFRKEGQNVTLSCEQNLNHDAMYWYRQDPGQGLRLIYYSQIVNDFQKGDIAEGYSVSREKKESFPLTVTSAQKNPTAFYLCAGTGTGSREQYFGPGTRLTVT.

V and J are TRBV7-9 and TRBJ1-6, with 9 bases matching TRBD1. The germline V gene encodes CDR1 SEHNR and CDR2 FQNEAQ (reference sequence). The CDR3 extends over 15 amino acids. V lost 2 bases to trimming and J lost 5 bases; unmatched junction nucleotides: 1. The CDR3 DNA reads as TGTGCCAGCAGCTTAAGGACAGGGGATAATTCACCCCTCCACTTT. As protein: CASSLRTGDNSPLHF.

This clone was seen a few times. V usage is TRBV3-1 (or the pseudogene TRBV3-2) and J usage is TRBJ2-2; D uncertain. This CDR3 spans 17 amino acids. Germline-derived CDR1 and CDR2 are LGHDT and YNNKEL (reference sequence). Trimming cost V 0 bases and J 0 bases, with 11 bases left between them. Here the CDR3 DNA reads TGTGCCAGCAGCCAAGATAGTGAACTCGCGAACACCGGGGAGCTGTTTTTT. Protein product: CASSQDSELANTGELFF.

The chain has TRBV5-6 and TRBJ2-7; D call uncertain. Trimming removed 2 bases at V and 6 bases at J, with 6 bases between. Germline assignment: CDR1 SGHDT and CDR2 YYEEEE. The CDR3 runs to 11 residues. The CDR3 protein is CASSFSSEQYF. CDR3 nucleotides: TGTGCCAGCAGCTTTTCGTCCGAGCAGTACTTC. The whole variable domain, remainder taken from reference TRBV5-6 and TRBJ2-7, is DAGVTQSPTHLIKTRGQQVTLRCSPKSGHDTVSWYQQALGQGPQFIFQYYEEEERQRGNFPDRFSGHQFPNYSSELNVNALLLGDSALYLCASSFSSEQYFGPGTRLTVT.

This chain links TRBV7-9 with TRBJ1-1; the match to TRBD1 covers 9 bases. Germline trimming cut 6 bases from V and 8 bases from J; bases unmatched to any gene: 7. Looked up from germline, CDR1 is SEHNR and CDR2 is FQNEAQ (reference sequence). The CDR3 is 13 amino acids. CDR3 residues: CASREQGAGEAFF. The CDR3 nucleotides are TGTGCCAGCAGGGAACAGGGGGCGGGGGAAGCTTTCTTT. The whole variable domain, filled in from reference TRBV7-9 and TRBJ1-1, reads DTGVSQNPRHKITKRGQNVTFRCDPISEHNRLYWYRQTLGQGPEFLTYFQNEAQLEKSRLLSDRFSAERPKGSFSTLEIQRTEQGDSAMYLCASREQGAGEAFFGQGTRLTVV.

This chain links TRBV15 with TRBJ1-2; 7 positions agree with TRBD1. The V and J ends lost 1 base and 4 bases, in that order; junction bases with no gene match: 6. CDR1 and CDR2 from the germline V gene are LNHNV and YYDKDF (reference sequence). This CDR3 has 15 amino acids. CDR3 amino acids: CATSRGGTAAYGYTF. For the CDR3, the DNA is TGTGCCACCAGCAGAGGGGGGACAGCTGCCTATGGCTACACCTTC.

The genes are TRBV5-4 and TRBJ2-5; the D gene is possibly TRBD2 (7 bases). The CDR3 has 14 amino acids. The germline V gene has CDR1 SGHNT and CDR2 YYREEE (reference sequence). V was pared by 6 bases and J by 7 bases, with 19 bases between. The CDR3 DNA reads as TGTGCCAGCACCCTGAGGGGGAGGGCCGGGACCCAGTACTTC. It encodes CASTLRGRAGTQYF.

The gene calls are TRBV5-1 and TRBJ1-2; D may be TRBD1 (6 bases). Germline V gene lookup returns CDR1 SGHRS and CDR2 YFSETQ. This CDR3 comprises 14 residues. With 4 bases removed from V and 4 bases from J, the gap between germline ends came to 14 bases. This CDR3 is CASSPTGQIYGYTF. DNA of the CDR3: TGCGCCAGCAGCCCGACCGGACAGATCTATGGCTACACCTTC.